Below, 21 T cell receptor beta chains from the same sample are listed, as sequenced in a study of CD8+ T cells in alopecia areata. Described treatment: oral pan-JAK inhibitor, 5-10 mg twice daily. Isolated RNA was reverse transcribed into cDNA used as the sequencing template. Clones were read by immunoSEQ multiplex PCR, and TCRdb kept only the in-frame ones, dropping some. Altogether some 100,000 clones are present, 58% being singletons, with the ten largest covering just under 30%. The sequencing here drew on CD8+ T cells sorted from blood, taken at week 4, from a patient treated with tofacitinib. Every receptor here comes from a human donor with alopecia areata.

In its sample, this clone was seen a few times. This chain links TRBV7-9 with TRBJ2-5; 7 bases agree with TRBD1. Germline trimming cut 4 bases from V and 5 bases from J; bases unmatched to any gene: 13. CDR1 and CDR2 (germline): SEHNR, FQNEAQ (reference sequence). This CDR3 has 16 residues. In nucleotides, the CDR3 is TGTGCCAGCAGCTCGAACGGACAGGACCTCTCGGAGACCCAGTACTTC. Translated: CASSSNGQDLSETQYF.

At least ten counts were recorded for this clone. The chain links TRBV4-1 to TRBJ2-7; 9 nucleotides match TRBD2. The germline V gene has CDR1 MGHRA and CDR2 YSYEKL. Trimming cost V 4 bases and J 2 bases; bases outside gene matches: 6. The CDR3 is 15 residues long. This CDR3 is CASSLNSGGTYEQYF. The DNA of the CDR3 is TGCGCCAGCAGCCTCAATAGCGGGGGTACCTACGAGCAGTACTTC.

The CDR3 DNA follows: TGTGCCTGGAGTGTACAAGAACAGCTATATCGGACCCAGTACTTC. Translation: CAWSVQEQLYRTQYF. V is TRBV30 and J is TRBJ2-5; D unclear. Germline V gene sequence: CDR1 GTSNPN, CDR2 SVGIG (reference sequence). V dropped 0 bases and J dropped 7 bases, with 18 bases sitting between them. This CDR3 comprises 15 residues.

The gene calls are TRBV11-2 and TRBJ2-3; D not resolved. The CDR3 covers 16 residues. Germline CDR1 and CDR2: SGHAT and FQNNGV. The germline V and J ends were trimmed by 5 bases and 4 bases, with 19 bases remaining between them. CDR3 residues: CASSLTASTVADTQYF. CDR3 bases: TGTGCCAGCAGCCTTACAGCATCTACGGTCGCAGATACGCAGTATTTT. Drawing the rest from reference TRBV11-2 and TRBJ2-3, the complete variable domain is EAGVAQSPRYKIIEKRQSVAFWCNPISGHATLYWYQQILGQGPKLLIQFQNNGVVDDSQLPKDRFSAERLKGVDSTLKIQPAKLEDSAVYLCASSLTASTVADTQYFGPGTRLTVL.

This chain uses TRBV30 with TRBJ1-2; possibly TRBD1 for D (6 bases). Trimming took off 6 bases at V and 8 bases at J, with 13 bases between the two ends. The CDR3 totals 11 residues. In germline, CDR1 is GTSNPN, CDR2 SVGIG (reference sequence). Here the CDR3 DNA reads TGTGCCTGTCACACAGGGCTCGGCTACACCTTC. Protein sequence: CACHTGLGYTF.

V and J are TRBV27 and TRBJ2-7, with 10 bases lining up with TRBD2. The length of the CDR3 is 15 residues. V lost 5 bases, J lost 3 bases, and 7 bases stayed unmatched. Per the germline V gene, CDR1 is MNHEY and CDR2 is SMNVEV (reference sequence). The CDR3 protein is CASSREAGGYYEQYF. The DNA of the CDR3 is TGTGCCAGCAGTCGGGAAGCGGGGGGGTACTACGAGCAGTACTTC.

The table lists this clone with a count of one. The V gene is TRBV7-9, the J gene TRBJ2-1, with TRBD1 matching 7 bases. The CDR3 runs 14 residues. The germline V gene encodes CDR1 SEHNR and CDR2 FQNEAQ (reference sequence). V lost 6 bases to trimming and J lost 7 bases; unmatched junction nucleotides: 9. CDR3 region: CASRPGQSGNEQFF. The CDR3 bases are TGTGCCAGCAGACCGGGACAGTCAGGGAATGAGCAGTTCTTC.

This clone was counted between two and nine times. The V call is TRBV27, the J call TRBJ1-1; TRBD1 aligns across 8 bases. The germline V gene encodes CDR1 MNHEY and CDR2 SMNVEV (reference sequence). The CDR3 is 14 residues long. Germline trimming cut 6 bases from V and 6 bases from J; bases unmatched to any gene: 9. CDR3 coding DNA: TGTGCCAGCAGAGAAGGGACAGGCTGGGCTGAAGCTTTCTTT. It is translated as CASREGTGWAEAFF.

This sequence joins TRBV15 and TRBJ2-5, with D perhaps TRBD2 (5 bases). The CDR3 consists of 15 residues. The germline CDR1 and CDR2 sequences are LNHNV and YYDKDF (reference sequence). V gave up 0 bases and J gave up 2 bases, with 10 bases separating them. CDR3 residues: CATSRDKTGQETQYF. CDR3 nucleotides: TGTGCCACCAGCAGAGATAAGACGGGACAAGAGACCCAGTACTTC. Using reference TRBV15 and TRBJ2-5 for the parts outside the CDR3, the full variable domain is DAMVIQNPRYQVTQFGKPVTLSCSQTLNHNVMYWYQQKSSQAPKLLFHYYDKDFNNEADTPDNFQSRRPNTSFCFLDIRSPGLGDTAMYLCATSRDKTGQETQYFGPGTRLLVL.

V and J are TRBV30 and TRBJ1-1; 8 nucleotides align to TRBD1. The germline gives CDR1 GTSNPN, CDR2 SVGIG (reference sequence). The CDR3 sequence is 14 residues long. V lost 0 bases and J lost 3; bases outside the gene matches: 3. CDR3 nucleotides: TGTGCCTGGAGTGTAGGACAGGGAGACACTGAAGCTTTCTTT. This sequence encodes CAWSVGQGDTEAFF.

CDR3 DNA sequence: TGCAGCGTTGGTAGTGAGCAGTTCTTC. Its translation is CSVGSEQFF. The rearrangement uses TRBV29-1 and TRBJ2-1; D gene uncertain. The CDR3 covers 9 residues. The V gene's germline CDR1 is SQVTM and CDR2 ANQGSEA. V shed 4 bases and J shed 9 bases, with 4 bases lying between them.

The rearrangement joins TRBV29-1 to TRBJ2-2; D gene unclear. The CDR3 length is 14 residues. CDR1 and CDR2 from the germline V gene are SQVTM and ANQGSEA. Trimming took 4 bases from V and 3 from J, leaving 12 bases between them. As DNA, the CDR3 is TGCAGCGTTGTATCTGCAGCCGACACCGGGGAGCTGTTTTTT. It translates to CSVVSAADTGELFF.

The rearrangement links TRBV6-5 to TRBJ2-7, with D perhaps TRBD1 (5 bases). Trimming took 8 bases from V and 3 from J, leaving 20 bases between them. This CDR3 is 15 amino acids long. The germline gives CDR1 MNHEY, CDR2 SVGAGI. Here the CDR3 reads CASYEHSTDFYEQYF. In DNA, the CDR3 is TGTGCCAGCTACGAACACTCGACAGACTTCTACGAGCAGTACTTC.

This clone was found a few times. V usage is TRBV5-1 and J usage is TRBJ2-7, with a weak D call TRBD1 (6 bases). V lost 5 bases and J lost 0, with 15 bases in between. Germline-derived CDR1 and CDR2 are SGHRS and YFSETQ. The CDR3 runs 15 residues. CDR3 bases: TGCGCCAGCAGTGAGGACAGCTTGAGCTCCTACGAGCAGTACTTC. This codes for CASSEDSLSSYEQYF.

The sample holds a few counts of this clone. The rearrangement links TRBV7-9 to TRBJ1-1; D is perhaps TRBD1 (5 bases). V lost 5 bases, J lost 6 bases, and 13 bases lay in between. The germline V gene has CDR1 SEHNR and CDR2 FQNEAQ (reference sequence). CDR3 size: 13 residues. CDR3 coding DNA: TGTGCCAGCAGCCTGGGGGGTAAAGCTGAAGCTTTCTTT. This sequence encodes CASSLGGKAEAFF.

This clone was counted a few times. The rearrangement joins TRBV5-6 to TRBJ2-3; D is unresolved. V was trimmed by 0 bases and J by 4 bases, leaving 3 bases between them. Germline V gene sequence: CDR1 SGHDT, CDR2 YYEEEE. This CDR3 contains 12 residues. The CDR3 loop reads CASSLEADTQYF. The CDR3, as DNA: TGTGCCAGCAGCTTGGAAGCAGATACGCAGTATTTT.

The V and J genes are TRBV5-4 and TRBJ1-1; D unresolved. This CDR3 contains 13 residues. Germline V lookup: CDR1 SGHNT, CDR2 YYREEE (reference sequence). V dropped 4 bases and J dropped 1 base, with 8 bases sitting between them. The CDR3 bases are TGTGCCAGCAGCGGCGGACCGAACACTGAAGCTTTCTTT. The encoded protein is CASSGGPNTEAFF.

V gene TRBV14 combines with J gene TRBJ2-5; 8 bases line up with TRBD2. The CDR3 spans 15 residues. CDR1 is SGHDN and CDR2 is FVKESK in the germline V gene. With V trimmed by 4 bases and J by 1 base, 5 bases remained unmatched. The CDR3 loop reads CASSRFRGGQETQYF. The CDR3 nucleotides are TGTGCCAGCAGCCGGTTCCGGGGGGGCCAAGAGACCCAGTACTTC.

This sequence joins TRBV29-1 and TRBJ2-2, with 9 nucleotides matching TRBD2. The CDR3 consists of 14 residues. V lost 7 bases, J lost 3 bases, and 6 bases stayed unmatched. Per the germline V gene, CDR1 is SQVTM and CDR2 is ANQGSEA. The DNA for the CDR3 is TGCAGCGGCTTTAGCGGGGGAGACACCGGGGAGCTGTTTTTT. Translated: CSGFSGGDTGELFF.

The V gene is TRBV2, the J gene TRBJ2-1; 10 bases are a match to TRBD1. Germline V gives CDR1 SNHLY, CDR2 FYNNEI. V lost 6 bases to trimming and J lost 4 bases; unmatched junction nucleotides: 12. The CDR3 extends over 17 amino acids. The CDR3 spells CASSTEGDRGRYNEQFF. The CDR3 DNA sequence: TGTGCCAGCAGCACCGAGGGGGACAGGGGCCGTTACAATGAGCAGTTCTTC.

This clone is a singleton in its sample. J is TRBJ1-2 and V is TRBV2; maybe TRBD1 (6 bases). This CDR3 spans 14 amino acids. Trimming pared 2 bases from V and 2 bases from J, leaving 9 bases between. Per the germline V gene, CDR1 is SNHLY and CDR2 is FYNNEI. CDR3 nucleotides: TGTGCCAGCAGTGAAACAGGGAAAAACTATGGCTACACCTTC. Translated: CASSETGKNYGYTF. Complete variable domain (other parts from reference TRBV2 and TRBJ1-2): EPEVTQTPSHQVTQMGQEVILRCVPISNHLYFYWYRQILGQKVEFLVSFYNNEISEKSEIFDDQFSVERPDGSNFTLKIRSTKLEDSAMYFCASSETGKNYGYTFGSGTRLTVV.